One sample yielded the 10 T cell receptor beta chains listed below, sequenced in a study of blood T cell repertoires in COVID-19. Clones were read by immunoSEQ multiplex PCR, and TCRdb kept only the in-frame ones, dropping some. The sample has tens of thousands of clones; approximately 84% are singletons. Sequencing was done on a sample of peripheral blood. The receptors stem from a human donor in a cohort sampled during active COVID-19.

The chain combines TRBV6-2 or TRBV6-3 with TRBJ1-1; 7 nucleotides match TRBD1. V shed 5 bases and J 4 bases; nucleotides not matched to a gene: 7. This CDR3 spans 14 amino acids. Germline V gene sequence: CDR1 MNHEY, CDR2 SVGEGT. CDR3 DNA: TGTGCCAGCAGTATGGTGACAGGGATCACTGAAGCTTTCTTT. Protein sequence: CASSMVTGITEAFF.

A single count supports this clone. The chain links TRBV7-2 to TRBJ2-3; 7 bases agree with TRBD1. The V segment lost 5 bases and the J segment 2 bases; nucleotides outside the gene matches: 10. The CDR3 is 16 residues long. In germline, CDR1 is SGHTA, CDR2 FQGNSA. The CDR3 region is CASSRMGQTLTDTQYF. CDR3 DNA: TGTGCCAGCAGCAGAATGGGACAGACACTCACAGATACGCAGTATTTT.

This rearrangement joins TRBV7-8 to TRBJ1-5, with a possible D match to TRBD1 (5 bases). The germline V gene encodes CDR1 SGHVS and CDR2 FQNEAQ. This CDR3 is 16 amino acids long. Trimming shortened V by 5 bases and J by 2 bases, and 16 bases separated the two germline ends. In DNA form, the CDR3 reads TGTGCCAGCAGCCTAGGCAGGGCCCCGGGCAATCAGCCCCAGCATTTT. Translating gives CASSLGRAPGNQPQHF.

The chain links TRBV28 to TRBJ2-5; TRBD1 is a possible D gene (5 bases). Germline CDR1 is MDHEN and CDR2 is SYDVKM. V shed 4 bases and J shed 1 base, with 13 bases lying between them. CDR3 size: 15 residues. CDR3 DNA: TGTGCCAGCAGTTCCCTCAGGGAAACCCAAGAGACCCAGTACTTC. It encodes CASSSLRETQETQYF.

J is TRBJ2-3 and V is TRBV15, with 9 bases aligning to TRBD1. The CDR3 has 15 residues. The V and J ends lost 5 bases and 3 bases, in that order; junction bases with no gene match: 6. Germline lookup yields CDR1 LNHNV and CDR2 YYDKDF (reference sequence). This CDR3 is CATSVRDRGTDTQYF. The DNA for the CDR3 is TGTGCCACCAGCGTCCGTGACAGGGGGACAGATACGCAGTATTTT.

The chain is built from TRBV9 and TRBJ2-3, with a weak D call TRBD1 (6 bases). Trimming pared 3 bases from V and 0 bases from J, leaving 11 bases between. The CDR3 runs to 15 residues. Per germline, CDR1 SGDLS and CDR2 YYNGEE. CDR3 protein: CASSDGTYSTDTQYF. For the CDR3, the DNA is TGTGCCAGCAGCGATGGGACATACAGCACAGATACGCAGTATTTT.

This clone was detected many times. Here the CDR3 DNA reads TGCAGCGTTTATACCGGGACAGGGTATCGCACTGAAGCTTTCTTT. It specifies CSVYTGTGYRTEAFF. V gene TRBV29-1 combines with J gene TRBJ1-1; 9 bases map to TRBD1. With V trimmed by 5 bases and J by 4 bases, 11 bases remained unmatched. The CDR3 consists of 15 residues. Germline assignment: CDR1 SQVTM and CDR2 ANQGSEA.

V and J are TRBV5-1 and TRBJ1-3; weak D call: TRBD1 (6 bases). The CDR3 runs to 14 residues. V was clipped by 4 bases and J by 3 bases, with 11 bases between them. The germline CDR1 and CDR2 sequences are SGHRS and YFSETQ. CDR3 protein: CASSAGQIGNTIYF. CDR3 DNA sequence: TGCGCCAGCAGCGCCGGACAGATTGGAAACACCATATATTTT. The full variable domain, completed using reference TRBV5-1 and TRBJ1-3, is KAGVTQTPRYLIKTRGQQVTLSCSPISGHRSVSWYQQTPGQGLQFLFEYFSETQRNKGNFPGRFSGRQFSNSRSEMNVSTLELGDSALYLCASSAGQIGNTIYFGEGSWLTVV.

The chain has TRBV2 and TRBJ2-7, with 10 bases matching TRBD1. In germline, CDR1 is SNHLY, CDR2 FYNNEI. V lost 4 bases, J lost 3 bases, and 6 bases stayed unmatched. The CDR3 spans 15 residues. The CDR3 loop is CASSAGTGAFYEQYF. The CDR3 DNA reads as TGTGCCAGCAGTGCGGGGACAGGGGCCTTCTACGAGCAGTACTTC.

The V gene is TRBV6-5, the J gene TRBJ1-1, with no clear D. This CDR3 has 14 residues. Trimming cost V 4 bases and J 0 bases, with 9 bases left between them. Germline V gene sequence: CDR1 MNHEY, CDR2 SVGAGI. The CDR3 reads CASSSGSLNTEAFF. The DNA of the CDR3 is TGTGCCAGCAGTTCGGGGTCCTTGAACACTGAAGCTTTCTTT.